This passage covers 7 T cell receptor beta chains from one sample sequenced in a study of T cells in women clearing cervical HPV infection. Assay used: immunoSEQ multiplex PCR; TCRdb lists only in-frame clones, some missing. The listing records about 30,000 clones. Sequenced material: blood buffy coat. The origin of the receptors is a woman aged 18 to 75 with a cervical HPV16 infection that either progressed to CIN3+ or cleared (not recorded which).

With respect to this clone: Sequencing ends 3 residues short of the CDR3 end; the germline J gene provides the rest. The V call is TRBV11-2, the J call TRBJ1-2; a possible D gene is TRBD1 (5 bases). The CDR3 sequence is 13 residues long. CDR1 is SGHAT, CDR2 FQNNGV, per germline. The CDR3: CASSITRTGGYTF. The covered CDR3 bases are TGTGCCAGCAGCATCACCCGCACAGGCGGC.

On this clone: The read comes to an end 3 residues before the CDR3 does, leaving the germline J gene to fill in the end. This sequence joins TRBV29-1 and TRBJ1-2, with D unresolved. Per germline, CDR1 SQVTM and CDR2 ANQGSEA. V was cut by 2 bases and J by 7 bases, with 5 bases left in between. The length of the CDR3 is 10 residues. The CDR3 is CSVERSGYTF. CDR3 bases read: TGCAGCGTTGAAAGGTCTGGC.

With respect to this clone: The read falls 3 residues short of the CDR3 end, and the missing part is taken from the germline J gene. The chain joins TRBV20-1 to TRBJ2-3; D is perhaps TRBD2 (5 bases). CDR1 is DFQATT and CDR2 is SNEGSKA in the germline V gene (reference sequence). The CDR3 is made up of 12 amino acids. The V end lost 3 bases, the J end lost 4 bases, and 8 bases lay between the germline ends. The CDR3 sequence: CSARARADTQYF. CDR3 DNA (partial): TGCAGTGCTAGGGCGAGGGCAGATACG.

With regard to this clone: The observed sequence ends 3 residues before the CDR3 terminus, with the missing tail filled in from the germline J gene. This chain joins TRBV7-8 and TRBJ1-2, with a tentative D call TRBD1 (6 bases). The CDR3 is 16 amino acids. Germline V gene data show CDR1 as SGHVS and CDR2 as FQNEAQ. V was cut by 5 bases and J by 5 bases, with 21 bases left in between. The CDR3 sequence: CASSPSWGGHKYGYTF. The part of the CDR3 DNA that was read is TGTGCCAGCAGCCCCTCATGGGGGGGACATAAATATGGC. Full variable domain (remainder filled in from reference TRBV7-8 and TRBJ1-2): GAGVSQSPRYKVAKRGQDVALRCDPISGHVSLFWYQQALGQGPEFLTYFQNEAQLDKSGLPSDRFFAERPEGSVSTLKIQRTQQEDSAVYLCASSPSWGGHKYGYTFGSGTRLTVV.

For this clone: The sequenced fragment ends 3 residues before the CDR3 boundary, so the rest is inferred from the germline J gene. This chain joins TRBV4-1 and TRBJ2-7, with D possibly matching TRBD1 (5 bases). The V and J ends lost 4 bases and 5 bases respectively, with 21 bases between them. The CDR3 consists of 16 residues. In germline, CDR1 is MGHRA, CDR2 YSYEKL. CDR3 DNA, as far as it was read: TGCGCCAGCAGCCGGATACAGGATTTCGGAGCCCACGAG. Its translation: CASSRIQDFGAHE. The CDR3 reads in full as CASSRIQDFGAHEQYF.

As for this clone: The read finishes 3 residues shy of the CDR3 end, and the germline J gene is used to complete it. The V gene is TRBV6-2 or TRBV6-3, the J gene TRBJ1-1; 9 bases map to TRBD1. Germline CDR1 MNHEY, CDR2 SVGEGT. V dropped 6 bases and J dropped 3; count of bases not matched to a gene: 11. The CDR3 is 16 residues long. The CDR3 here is CASSDATGGAYTEAFF. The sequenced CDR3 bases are TGTGCCAGCAGCGATGCCACAGGGGGCGCGTACACTGAA.

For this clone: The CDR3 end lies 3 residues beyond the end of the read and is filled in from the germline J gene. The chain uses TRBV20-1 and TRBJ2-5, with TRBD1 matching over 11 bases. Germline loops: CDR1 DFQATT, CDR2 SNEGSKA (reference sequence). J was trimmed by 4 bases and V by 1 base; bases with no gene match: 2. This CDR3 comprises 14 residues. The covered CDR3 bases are TGCAGTGCTAGAGCAGGGACAGGGGGAGAGACC. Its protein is CSARAGTGGET. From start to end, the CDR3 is CSARAGTGGETQYF.